This entry features one T cell receptor beta chain sequence. The table came from immunoSEQ multiplex PCR; TCRdb's copy has only in-frame clones and leaves some out. Among 200,000 to 300,000 clones listed, about 89% were seen once. These data originate in a study of blood T cell repertoires in COVID-19. The CDR3 length is 17 residues. With 5 bases clipped from V and 0 bases from J, the junction kept 11 bases outside the gene matches. In germline, CDR1 is SGHAT, CDR2 FQNNGV. The clonotype comes from a young woman who had recovered from COVID-19. The rearrangement joins TRBV11-2 to TRBJ2-7; 9 positions match TRBD2. What was sequenced was PBMCs or T cells enriched from blood (not recorded which). The CDR3 here is CASSLRLSGRFSYEQYF. The CDR3 region has the DNA TGTGCCAGCAGCCTCCGCCTTAGCGGGAGATTCTCCTACGAGCAGTACTTC.